This T cell receptor beta chain emerged from a study of radiotherapy plus CTLA-4 blockade in lung cancer. Using immunoSEQ multiplex PCR, the repertoire was profiled, and TCRdb retains in-frame clones only, with some absent. The data show about 97,000 clones, about four fifths seen once. This CDR3 has 21 residues. V shed 4 bases and J 0 bases; nucleotides not matched to a gene: 16. The germline V gene encodes CDR1 MGHRA and CDR2 YSYEKL. The sequence was obtained from a human donor with non-small cell lung cancer who had a partial response to radiotherapy plus ipilimumab. Some clones in this sample may be carry-over from other donors' samples. The chain recombines TRBV4-1 with TRBJ2-4, with 12 bases lining up with TRBD1. The source material was peripheral blood, sampled from a patient treated with radiotherapy plus ipilimumab. Here the CDR3 reads CASSPEGQGAFPNVAKNIQYF. Written as DNA, the CDR3 is TGCGCCAGCAGCCCCGAGGGACAGGGGGCGTTTCCCAATGTAGCCAAAAACATTCAGTACTTC.